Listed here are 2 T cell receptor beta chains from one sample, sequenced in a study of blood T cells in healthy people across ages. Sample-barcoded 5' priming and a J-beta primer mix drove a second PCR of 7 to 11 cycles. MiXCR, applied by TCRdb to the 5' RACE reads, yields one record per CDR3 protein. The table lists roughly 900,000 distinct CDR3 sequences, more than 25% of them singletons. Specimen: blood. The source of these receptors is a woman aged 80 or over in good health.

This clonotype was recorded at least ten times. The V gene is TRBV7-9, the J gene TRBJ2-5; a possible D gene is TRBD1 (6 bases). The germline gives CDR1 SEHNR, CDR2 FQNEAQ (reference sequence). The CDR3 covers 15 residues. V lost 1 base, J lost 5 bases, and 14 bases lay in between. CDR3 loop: CASSLDLGAGETQYF. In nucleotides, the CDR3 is TGTGCCAGCAGCTTAGATTTGGGGGCAGGGGAGACCCAGTACTTC.

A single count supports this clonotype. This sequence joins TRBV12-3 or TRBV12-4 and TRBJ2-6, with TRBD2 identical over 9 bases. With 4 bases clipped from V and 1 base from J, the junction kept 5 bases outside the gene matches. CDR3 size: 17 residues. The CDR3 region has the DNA TGTGCCAGCAGTTATCTTACTAGCGGGTCTGGGGCCAACGTCCTGACTTTC. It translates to CASSYLTSGSGANVLTF.